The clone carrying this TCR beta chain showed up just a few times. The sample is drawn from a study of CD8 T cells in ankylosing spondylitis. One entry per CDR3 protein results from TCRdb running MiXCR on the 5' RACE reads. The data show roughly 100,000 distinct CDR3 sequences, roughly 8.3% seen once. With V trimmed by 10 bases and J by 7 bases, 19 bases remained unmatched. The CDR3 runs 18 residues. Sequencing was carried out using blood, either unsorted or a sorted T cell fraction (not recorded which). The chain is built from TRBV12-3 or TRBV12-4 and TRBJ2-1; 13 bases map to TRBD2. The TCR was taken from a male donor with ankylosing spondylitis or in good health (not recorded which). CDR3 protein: CAIFSWEAGTSGANEQFF. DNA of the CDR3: TGTGCCATCTTCAGTTGGGAAGCCGGGACTAGCGGGGCGAATGAGCAGTTCTTC.